Reported below is one T cell receptor (beta chain). Measured with immunoSEQ multiplex PCR; TCRdb has only the in-frame clones, and not every one. The sample lists more than 45,000 clones; roughly four fifths were seen once. The data belong to a study of memory CD4+ T cells and cytomegalovirus serostatus. Study-wide context: Donors were healthy Belgian adults, several CMV seropositive and 20 to 30 seronegative.

CDR1 SGHDT and CDR2 YYEEEE come from the germline V gene. Trimming took off 10 bases at V and 3 bases at J, with 17 bases between the two ends. This CDR3 comprises 14 residues. The sort gate was single viable CD3+CD4+CD8-CD45RO+ cells for memory CD4+ T cells. Sequenced: memory CD4+ T cells from blood. This TCR was sampled from an adult in good health and CMV-seropositive. V and J are TRBV5-6 and TRBJ2-1, with D possibly TRBD2 on 6 matching bases. The CDR3 region is CASLDSGGYNEQFF. The CDR3, as DNA: TGTGCCTCACTAGATTCCGGGGGCTACAATGAGCAGTTCTTC.